Listed below are T cell receptor beta chains from one sample, sequenced in a study of blood T cell repertoires in COVID-19. Method: immunoSEQ multiplex PCR; TCRdb's copy keeps in-frame clones and lacks some. The sample has 180,000 or so clones, around 80% seen once; the top ten hold 13%. Sequenced: PBMCs or T cells enriched from blood (not recorded which). The receptors were gathered from a woman aged 55-70 years who had recovered from COVID-19. CDR3s leave out the opening cysteine and the closing phenylalanine or tryptophan. The D gene is left open where the match is weak.

d_gene: .; v_gene: TRBV5-8; len: 13; CDR3aa: ASSFPVISNQPQH
d_gene: .; v_gene: TRBV19; len: 13; CDR3aa: ASQQGLGLGTEAF
d_gene: .; v_gene: TRBV2; len: 12; CDR3aa: ASTTGTIGNTIY
d_gene: .; v_gene: TRBV5-1; len: 16; CDR3aa: ASSLGRLESSPKNIQY
d_gene: .; v_gene: TRBV12-3/TRBV12-4; len: 11; CDR3aa: ASSLRAGNEAF
d_gene: .; v_gene: TRBV28; len: 12; CDR3aa: ASSDLGQTKEQY
d_gene: .; v_gene: TRBV7-9; len: 13; CDR3aa: ASSLDTISTGELF
d_gene: TRBD2; v_gene: TRBV27; len: 10; CDR3aa: ASSRGGDTQY
d_gene: TRBD2; v_gene: TRBV7-2; len: 16; CDR3aa: ASSSWTSGGALKETQY
d_gene: TRBD1; v_gene: TRBV7-2; len: 12; CDR3aa: ASSFGQGASEQY
d_gene: .; v_gene: TRBV5-1; len: 13; CDR3aa: ASSQRTAYSYEQY
d_gene: TRBD2; v_gene: TRBV7-6; len: 13; CDR3aa: ASSMTSGVSDTQY
d_gene: .; v_gene: TRBV5-1; len: 13; CDR3aa: ASSLAVSQTSPLH
d_gene: .; v_gene: TRBV5-1; len: 12; CDR3aa: ASSRGTSTDTQY
d_gene: TRBD2; v_gene: TRBV5-1; len: 13; CDR3aa: ASSLGAGFTGELF
d_gene: .; v_gene: TRBV6-1; len: 13; CDR3aa: ASSEGGAEISVLT
d_gene: .; v_gene: TRBV19; len: 14; CDR3aa: ASNLGSRQSTYGYT
d_gene: TRBD2; v_gene: TRBV12-3/TRBV12-4; len: 11; CDR3aa: ASSSSGQETQY
d_gene: .; v_gene: TRBV6-5; len: 11; CDR3aa: ASSSSRVYEQY
d_gene: .; v_gene: TRBV11-2; len: 12; CDR3aa: ASSLGGGWYEQY
d_gene: .; v_gene: TRBV4-2; len: 13; CDR3aa: ASSQGGGTYNEQF
d_gene: TRBD1; v_gene: TRBV19; len: 12; CDR3aa: ASTLGTATYEQY